Below are 5 T cell receptor beta chains sequenced from a single sample in a study of response to subunit inactivated influenza vaccine. TCRdb processed the RT-PCR reads anew with MiXCR; each CDR3 protein has one entry. The data contain approximately 520,000 distinct CDR3 sequences, about 25% of them seen just once; the ten biggest clones take up approximately 2%. The input for sequencing was CD4+ T cells sorted from PBMCs, taken roughly 5 days after vaccination. The source of these receptors is a man between 45 and 60 years old who received an inactivated influenza vaccine.

This chain joins TRBV12-3 or TRBV12-4 and TRBJ2-7; D is unresolved. The CDR3 has 13 amino acids. Trimming pared 2 bases from V and 3 bases from J, leaving 8 bases between. CDR3 residues: CASSLKTGYEQYF. CDR3 sequence (DNA): TGTGCCAGCAGTTTAAAAACGGGCTACGAGCAGTACTTC.

The chain couples TRBV5-1 to TRBJ2-7; 10 bases agree with TRBD2. Germline V gene sequence: CDR1 SGHRS, CDR2 YFSETQ. V was clipped by 1 base and J by 7 bases; unmatched bases: 8. This CDR3 has 15 amino acids. For the CDR3, the DNA is TGCGCCAGCAGCTTGACTGCCCTAGCGGGAGTTGAGCAGTACTTC. This codes for CASSLTALAGVEQYF.

This clonotype has more than one count but fewer than ten. V usage is TRBV24-1 and J usage is TRBJ2-3; D is perhaps TRBD1 or TRBD2 (5 bases each). The V gene's germline CDR1 is KGHDR and CDR2 SFDVKD. The CDR3 has 14 amino acids. The V and J ends lost 1 base and 10 bases respectively, with 14 bases between them. CDR3 in amino acids: CATSDFGARRAQYF. The DNA of the CDR3 is TGTGCCACCAGTGATTTCGGGGCCAGACGGGCGCAGTATTTT.

V is TRBV5-1 and J is TRBJ2-5, with D possibly being TRBD2 (5 bases). The CDR3 is 16 residues long. V lost 1 base to trimming and J lost 5 bases, with 18 bases between them. Germline V CDR1 and CDR2: SGHRS, YFSETQ. The CDR3 nucleotides read TGCGCCAGCAGCTTGAATGGCAGCCCGAGGGCGGAGACCCAGTACTTC. Amino acids: CASSLNGSPRAETQYF.

This clonotype was seen at least ten times. The rearrangement joins TRBV11-3 to TRBJ2-2; no firm D call. Germline CDR1 and CDR2: SGHNT and YENEEA. V lost 5 bases and J 6 bases, leaving 7 bases between the germline ends. CDR3 size: 12 residues. The CDR3 nucleotides are TGTGCCAGCAGCCCCAGATCCGGGGAGCTGTTTTTT. Translated: CASSPRSGELFF.